The 19 T cell receptor beta chains listed next were all sequenced from one sample in a study of blood T cell repertoires in COVID-19. TCRdb's table, derived via immunoSEQ multiplex PCR, lists solely in-frame clones and lacks some. The repertoire consists of roughly 66,000 clones, with 65% to 85% occurring once and the leading ten covering roughly 4.5%. Sequencing input: peripheral blood. Receptors originate from a woman aged 55-70 years with acute or convalescent COVID-19.

The gene calls are TRBV2 and TRBJ2-7; TRBD2 is a possible D gene (5 bases). Germline V gives CDR1 SNHLY, CDR2 FYNNEI. The CDR3 sequence is 12 residues long. Trimming removed 3 bases from V and 12 bases from J, with 15 bases in between. The CDR3 coding sequence is TGTGCCAGCAGTGAGGACCCCCGAGGGTTGTACTTC. As protein: CASSEDPRGLYF.

CDR3 sequence (DNA): TGTGCCAGCAGCTTTACGGGCAATGAGCAGTTCTTC. The encoded protein is CASSFTGNEQFF. The rearrangement joins TRBV5-6 to TRBJ2-1; D unclear. The V and J ends lost 2 bases and 6 bases respectively, with 6 bases between them. The CDR3 loop spans 12 amino acids. Germline CDR1 and CDR2: SGHDT and YYEEEE.

The V and J genes are TRBV5-6 and TRBJ1-5; D is unresolved. Trimming cost V 1 base and J 4 bases, with 12 bases left between them. The CDR3 sequence is 15 residues long. Per germline, CDR1 SGHDT and CDR2 YYEEEE. Here the CDR3 DNA reads TGTGCCAGCAGCTTGAGAGCCTTAAGAAATCAGCCCCAGCATTTT. The encoded protein is CASSLRALRNQPQHF. The whole variable domain, filled in from reference TRBV5-6 and TRBJ1-5, reads DAGVTQSPTHLIKTRGQQVTLRCSPKSGHDTVSWYQQALGQGPQFIFQYYEEEERQRGNFPDRFSGHQFPNYSSELNVNALLLGDSALYLCASSLRALRNQPQHFGDGTRLSIL.

This chain connects TRBV3-1 (or the pseudogene TRBV3-2) to TRBJ1-1, with a tentative D call TRBD1 (6 bases). The CDR3 is 18 amino acids. Trimming stripped 1 base from V and 1 base from J, with 19 bases between. Germline CDR1 and CDR2: LGHDT and YNNKEL (reference sequence). The CDR3 DNA reads as TGTGCCAGCAGCCAAGTCGCCTACAGGGTTGGTGGGAACACTGAAGCTTTCTTT. This translates into CASSQVAYRVGGNTEAFF.

V is TRBV5-1 and J is TRBJ1-1; possibly TRBD1 for D (6 bases). The CDR3 sequence is 14 residues long. With 5 bases removed from V and 4 bases from J, the gap between germline ends came to 15 bases. The germline V gene has CDR1 SGHRS and CDR2 YFSETQ. The CDR3 nucleotides read TGCGCCAGCAGGCCTTCACCAGGGGCCACTGAAGCTTTCTTT. Its protein is CASRPSPGATEAFF.

The rearrangement joins TRBV4-1 to TRBJ1-4, with 8 bases that match TRBD1. The V and J ends lost 2 bases and 2 bases, in that order; junction bases with no gene match: 10. The germline CDR1 and CDR2 sequences are MGHRA and YSYEKL. This CDR3 contains 18 residues. The CDR3 bases are TGCGCCAGCAGCCAATCCCCGGACAGGGTAGGGACTAATGAAAAACTGTTTTTT. Translating it yields CASSQSPDRVGTNEKLFF.

The rearrangement links TRBV5-6 to TRBJ1-2, with 8 nucleotides matching TRBD1. The CDR3 is made up of 16 amino acids. CDR1 and CDR2 (germline): SGHDT, YYEEEE. J was trimmed by 4 bases and V by 2 bases; bases with no gene match: 10. In nucleotides, the CDR3 is TGTGCCAGCAGCTTAGTCCAGGGGGCGCATACCTATGGCTACACCTTC. Residues: CASSLVQGAHTYGYTF.

The CDR3 here is CSARRDIEAFF. Written as DNA, the CDR3 is TGCAGTGCTAGGAGGGACATTGAAGCTTTCTTT. The J gene is TRBJ1-1, the V gene TRBV20-1; the D gene is possibly TRBD1 (6 bases). CDR3 length: 11 amino acids. In germline, CDR1 is DFQATT, CDR2 SNEGSKA (reference sequence). V was clipped by 3 bases and J by 7 bases, with 9 bases between them.

This clone was counted a single time. The V and J genes are TRBV12-3 or TRBV12-4 and TRBJ2-7; 9 bases are shared with TRBD1. With V trimmed by 6 bases and J by 6 bases, 3 bases remained unmatched. The CDR3 runs 12 residues. The CDR3 sequence: CASSRTGAEQYF. The DNA of the CDR3 is TGTGCCAGCAGCAGGACAGGGGCCGAGCAGTACTTC.

The chain links TRBV4-1 to TRBJ2-3; 11 bases map to TRBD2. This CDR3 has 18 amino acids. Germline CDR1 MGHRA, CDR2 YSYEKL. V dropped 1 base and J dropped 2; count of bases not matched to a gene: 8. CDR3 sequence reads: CASSQVGPSGGFTDTQYF. For the CDR3, the DNA is TGCGCCAGCAGCCAAGTTGGGCCTAGCGGGGGGTTCACAGATACGCAGTATTTT.

This chain links TRBV30 with TRBJ1-4; D unclear. This CDR3 has 12 amino acids. Germline assignment: CDR1 GTSNPN and CDR2 SVGIG (reference sequence). Trimming shortened V by 4 bases and J by 8 bases, and 11 bases separated the two germline ends. Here the CDR3 DNA reads TGTGCCTGGAATCCGGGGTACGAAAAACTGTTTTTT. Its protein product is CAWNPGYEKLFF.

This clone was detected only once. The chain has TRBV27 and TRBJ2-1; D may be TRBD1 (5 bases). V lost 7 bases and J lost 0, with 10 bases in between. This CDR3 is 14 amino acids long. Germline loops: CDR1 MNHEY, CDR2 SMNVEV (reference sequence). The CDR3 bases are TGTGCCAGCAAGGGGCGGAGCTCCTACAATGAGCAGTTCTTC. It is translated as CASKGRSSYNEQFF.

V gene TRBV19 combines with J gene TRBJ1-2; 8 nucleotides match TRBD1. CDR1 and CDR2 (germline): LNHDA, SQIVND (reference sequence). The trim removed 5 bases at V and 6 bases at J, leaving 8 bases unmatched. CDR3 length: 14 residues. The CDR3 is CASSPRQGRNGYTF. CDR3 sequence (DNA): TGTGCCAGTAGTCCGCGACAGGGGAGGAATGGCTACACCTTC.

The gene calls are TRBV6-5 and TRBJ2-1; weak D call: TRBD2 (7 bases). Germline CDR1 is MNHEY and CDR2 is SVGAGI. The CDR3 covers 16 residues. The V gene lost 2 bases and the J gene lost 6 bases, with 17 bases spanning the gap. The chain's CDR3 is CASSYGGEGVFNEQFF. CDR3 DNA: TGTGCCAGCAGTTACGGAGGGGAGGGGGTGTTCAATGAGCAGTTCTTC.

This chain links TRBV7-3 with TRBJ1-1, with D tentatively TRBD1 (5 bases). Trimming stripped 4 bases from V and 5 bases from J, with 14 bases between. From germline, CDR1 is SGHTA and CDR2 FQGTGA. The CDR3 loop spans 14 amino acids. The CDR3 DNA is TGTGCCAGCAGCTCTAACCTGGCAGGGACTGAAGCTTTCTTT. It is translated as CASSSNLAGTEAFF.

As DNA, the CDR3 is TGTGCCAGCAGCTTGACTCGGGGAGGCAATCAGCCCCAGCATTTT. This translates into CASSLTRGGNQPQHF. This chain uses TRBV5-8 with TRBJ1-5; no reliable D call. From germline, CDR1 is SGHTS and CDR2 YDEGEE. The V and J ends lost 1 base and 2 bases respectively, with 10 bases between them. The CDR3 totals 15 residues.

This clone occurred a few times. The V and J genes are TRBV7-9 and TRBJ2-7; a weak D match, TRBD1 (5 bases). Trimming removed 5 bases at V and 6 bases at J, with 17 bases between. The germline CDR1 and CDR2 sequences are SEHNR and FQNEAQ (reference sequence). The CDR3 consists of 14 residues. In nucleotides, the CDR3 is TGTGCCAGCAGCCCAACCCTCAGGGTCGCCGAGCAGTACTTC. This encodes CASSPTLRVAEQYF.

The chain links TRBV25-1 to TRBJ1-2; D is unclear. CDR1 and CDR2 from the germline V gene are MGHDK and SYGVNS. The CDR3 contains 14 residues. V lost 8 bases to trimming and J lost 7 bases, with 20 bases between them. The CDR3, as DNA: TGTGCCAGCGTCCCGAAGGAGGTGGTGGGTGGCTACACCTTC. Translation: CASVPKEVVGGYTF.

The V gene is TRBV7-3, the J gene TRBJ2-3, with a possible D match to TRBD1 (6 bases). The ends were cut back, 2 bases at V and 11 bases at J, with 14 bases in the middle. Germline V lookup: CDR1 SGHTA, CDR2 FQGTGA. This CDR3 is built from 13 residues. CDR3 sequence: CASSLEPGQQQYF. The CDR3 region has the DNA TGTGCCAGCAGCTTAGAGCCGGGACAACAGCAGTATTTT.